One and the same sample provided the 12 T cell receptor beta chains below, sequenced in a study of CD8 T cells in Susac syndrome. When the RNA was reverse transcribed, random hexamers were used with an input of roughly 0.5 to 1 ug. In TCRdb, the immunoSEQ multiplex PCR reads were re-called with MiXCR into one record per CDR3 protein. The sample includes about 200,000 distinct CDR3 sequences, 90% to 95% of them seen just once. The sample was CD4+ T cells from PBMCs. All receptors come from a human donor with multiple sclerosis.

The chain joins TRBV5-1 to TRBJ2-1; no clear D gene. Germline V gene data show CDR1 as SGHRS and CDR2 as YFSETQ. This CDR3 is 13 amino acids long. Trimming left V 0 bases short and J 8 bases short, with 9 bases between. This CDR3 is CASSLGVLDEQFF. The CDR3 coding sequence is TGCGCCAGCAGCTTGGGAGTCCTGGATGAGCAGTTCTTC.

The rearrangement links TRBV9 to TRBJ2-7; 7 nucleotides align to TRBD1. CDR1 SGDLS and CDR2 YYNGEE come from the germline V gene. Trimming cost V 2 bases and J 1 base; bases outside gene matches: 3. The CDR3 totals 14 residues. The DNA of the CDR3 is TGTGCCAGCAGCGTGACAGGGCAATCCTACGAGCAGTACTTC. This sequence encodes CASSVTGQSYEQYF.

The chain employs TRBV4-1 and TRBJ2-1; D may match TRBD1 or TRBD2 (6 bases each). CDR1 MGHRA and CDR2 YSYEKL come from the germline V gene. The germline V and J ends were trimmed by 1 base and 2 bases, with 15 bases remaining between them. The CDR3 runs to 17 residues. The CDR3 DNA is TGCGCCAGCAGCCAAGGGCTGGGGGGCCTAGCCTACAATGAGCAGTTCTTC. Residues: CASSQGLGGLAYNEQFF.

The chain combines TRBV20-1 with TRBJ2-5, with D possibly TRBD1 on 5 matching bases. Germline CDR1 reads DFQATT; CDR2 reads SNEGSKA (reference sequence). V lost 5 bases, J lost 4 bases, and 14 bases lay in between. This CDR3 region has 13 residues. In nucleotides, the CDR3 is TGCAGTGCTCCCTCTAGGGGCGGAGAGACCCAGTACTTC. Its translation: CSAPSRGGETQYF.

V gene TRBV29-1 combines with J gene TRBJ1-4; TRBD1 might be the D (6 bases). Germline V gives CDR1 SQVTM, CDR2 ANQGSEA. This CDR3 comprises 12 residues. V was clipped by 6 bases and J by 5 bases, with 10 bases between them. The CDR3: CSVRTVNEKLFF. DNA for the CDR3: TGCAGCGTGCGGACAGTAAATGAAAAACTGTTTTTT.

This chain links TRBV20-1 with TRBJ2-1; 10 nucleotides line up with TRBD1. Trimming cost V 3 bases and J 5 bases; bases outside gene matches: 1. CDR3 size: 13 residues. Germline V gives CDR1 DFQATT, CDR2 SNEGSKA (reference sequence). The CDR3, as DNA: TGCAGTGCTAGGGACAGGGGGGACAATGAGCAGTTCTTC. Translated, it gives CSARDRGDNEQFF.

J is TRBJ2-7 and V is TRBV3-1; 7 bases map to TRBD1. V dropped 4 bases and J dropped 2; count of bases not matched to a gene: 8. The germline CDR1 and CDR2 sequences are LGHDT and YNNKEL (reference sequence). The CDR3 length is 15 residues. DNA of the CDR3: TGTGCCAGCAGCCGGGGGACGACAGGGACCTACGAGCAGTACTTC. Translated: CASSRGTTGTYEQYF.

This chain joins TRBV20-1 and TRBJ1-1; D possibly corresponds to TRBD1 (6 bases). The V end was cut by 0 bases, the J end by 6 bases, with 20 bases between. This CDR3 contains 16 residues. Germline CDR1 and CDR2: DFQATT and SNEGSKA (reference sequence). The CDR3 DNA reads as TGCAGTGCTAGAGACCAGGGGAGGGCCGAAAGTTCTGAAGCTTTCTTT. It translates to CSARDQGRAESSEAFF.

The V and J genes are TRBV7-9 and TRBJ1-1; 7 bases are shared with TRBD1. J gave up 11 bases and V 3 bases, and 9 bases lay outside the gene matches. This CDR3 contains 13 residues. Germline V gene data show CDR1 as SEHNR and CDR2 as FQNEAQ (reference sequence). This CDR3 reads CASSLTGRERAFF. The CDR3 DNA is TGTGCCAGCAGCTTGACAGGGAGGGAGAGGGCTTTCTTT.

The sample holds a few counts of this clonotype. The chain employs TRBV30 and TRBJ2-3, with 7 bases fitting TRBD2. CDR1 and CDR2 from the germline V gene are GTSNPN and SVGIG (reference sequence). The CDR3 has 14 residues. The V and J ends lost 3 bases and 4 bases, in that order; junction bases with no gene match: 7. CDR3 DNA: TGTGCCTGGAGAGTGGCGGGAGCCTCAGATACGCAGTATTTT. Encoded protein: CAWRVAGASDTQYF.

The chain employs TRBV5-1 and TRBJ2-3; D may be TRBD2 (5 bases). The CDR3 loop spans 13 amino acids. From germline, CDR1 is SGHRS and CDR2 YFSETQ. The V gene lost 2 bases and the J gene lost 4 bases, with 8 bases spanning the gap. This CDR3 reads CASSFDYADTQYF. As DNA, the CDR3 is TGCGCCAGCAGCTTCGACTACGCAGATACGCAGTATTTT.

J is TRBJ2-1 and V is TRBV7-9, with 10 bases aligning to TRBD2. The CDR3 has 14 residues. The trim removed 6 bases at V and 6 bases at J, leaving 5 bases unmatched. Germline CDR1 is SEHNR and CDR2 is FQNEAQ (reference sequence). This CDR3 is CASSPGLAANEQFF. The CDR3 nucleotides read TGTGCCAGCAGTCCAGGACTAGCGGCCAATGAGCAGTTCTTC.